One T cell receptor beta chain is described in this entry. The target antigen is unknown. The sample comes from a study of post-analysis software for immune sequencing data. The study, taken as a whole, reports: Multiple sclerosis was associated with a significant reduction in normalized Chao1 diversity relative to controls. Among 5 or 6 TRBV segments more frequent in patients than controls were TRBV5-6, TRBV5-1 and TRBV20-1.

Unique molecular identifiers were carried by the TCR beta cDNA libraries. TCRdb re-called the PCR reads through MiXCR, storing one row per CDR3 protein. The profile shows hundreds of thousands of distinct CDR3 sequences, approximately 46% of them singletons. V was shortened by 2 bases and J by 5 bases, with 13 bases between the two germline ends. The CDR3 is 14 residues long. Germline V gene lookup returns CDR1 DFQATT and CDR2 SNEGSKA (reference sequence). Sequencing was performed on blood. This receptor was obtained from a girl under 18 with multiple sclerosis. J is TRBJ2-1 and V is TRBV20-1; TRBD1 might be the D (5 bases). This CDR3 reads CSARKAGRDNEQFF. The CDR3 DNA reads as TGCAGTGCTAGAAAGGCAGGGCGTGACAATGAGCAGTTCTTC.